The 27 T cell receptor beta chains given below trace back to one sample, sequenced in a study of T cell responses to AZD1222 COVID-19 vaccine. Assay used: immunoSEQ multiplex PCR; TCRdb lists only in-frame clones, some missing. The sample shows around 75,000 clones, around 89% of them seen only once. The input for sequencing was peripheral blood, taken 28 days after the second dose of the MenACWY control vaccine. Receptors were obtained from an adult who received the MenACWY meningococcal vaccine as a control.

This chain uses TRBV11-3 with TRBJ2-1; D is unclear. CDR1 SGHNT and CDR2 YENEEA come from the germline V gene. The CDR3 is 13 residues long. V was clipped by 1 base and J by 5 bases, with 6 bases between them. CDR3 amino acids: CASSLGPNNEQFF. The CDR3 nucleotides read TGTGCCAGCAGCTTAGGCCCTAACAATGAGCAGTTCTTC.

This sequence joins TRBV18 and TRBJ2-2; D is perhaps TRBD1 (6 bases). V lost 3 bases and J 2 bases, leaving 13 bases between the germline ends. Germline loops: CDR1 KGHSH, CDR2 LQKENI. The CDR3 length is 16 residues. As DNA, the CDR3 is TGTGCCAGCTCACCTCCCGGGACATATAACACCGGGGAGCTGTTTTTT. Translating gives CASSPPGTYNTGELFF.

This CDR3 is CASSPLPLQELTNTGELFF. CDR3 nucleotides: TGTGCCAGCTCCCCACTACCCTTGCAGGAACTCACGAACACCGGGGAGCTGTTTTTT. The chain links TRBV5-5 to TRBJ2-2; D is unresolved. The CDR3 contains 19 residues. The ends were cut back, 7 bases at V and 0 bases at J, with 25 bases in the middle. Germline V lookup: CDR1 SGHKS, CDR2 YYEKEE (reference sequence).

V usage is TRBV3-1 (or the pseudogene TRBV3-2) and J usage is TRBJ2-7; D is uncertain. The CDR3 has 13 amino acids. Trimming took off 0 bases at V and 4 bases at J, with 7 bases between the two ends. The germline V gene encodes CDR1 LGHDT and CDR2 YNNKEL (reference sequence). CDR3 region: CASSQDREYEQYF. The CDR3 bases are TGTGCCAGCAGCCAAGATAGAGAGTACGAGCAGTACTTC.

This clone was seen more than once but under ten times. In DNA, the CDR3 is TGTGCCAGCAGTTTAGGCGCGACTGGGGGGGACGAGCAGTACTTC. Amino acid sequence: CASSLGATGGDEQYF. This rearrangement joins TRBV28 to TRBJ2-7; 7 bases align to TRBD2. CDR1 MDHEN and CDR2 SYDVKM come from the germline V gene. J lost 5 bases, V lost 2 bases, and 9 bases had no gene match. CDR3 length: 15 amino acids.

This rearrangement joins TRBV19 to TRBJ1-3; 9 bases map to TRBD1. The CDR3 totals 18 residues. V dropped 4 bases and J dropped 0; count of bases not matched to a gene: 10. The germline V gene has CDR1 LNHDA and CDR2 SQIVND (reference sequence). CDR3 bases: TGTGCCAGTAGTACCCCACCGGGACAGGGAAGCTCTGGAAACACCATATATTTT. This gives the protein CASSTPPGQGSSGNTIYF.

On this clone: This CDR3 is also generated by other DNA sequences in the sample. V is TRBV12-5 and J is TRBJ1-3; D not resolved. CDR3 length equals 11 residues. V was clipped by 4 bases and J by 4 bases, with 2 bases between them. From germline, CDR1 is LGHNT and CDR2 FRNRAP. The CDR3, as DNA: TGTGCTAGTGGTTCCGGAAACACCATATATTTT. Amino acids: CASGSGNTIYF. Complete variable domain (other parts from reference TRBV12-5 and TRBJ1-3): DARVTQTPRHKVTEMGQEVTMRCQPILGHNTVFWYRQTMMQGLELLAYFRNRAPLDDSGMPKDRFSAEMPDATLATLKIQPSEPRDSAVYFCASGSGNTIYFGEGSWLTVV.

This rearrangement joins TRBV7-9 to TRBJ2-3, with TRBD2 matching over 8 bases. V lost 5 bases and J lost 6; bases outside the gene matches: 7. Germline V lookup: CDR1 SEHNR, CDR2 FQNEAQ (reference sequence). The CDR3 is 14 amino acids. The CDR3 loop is CASSLGLAGDTQYF. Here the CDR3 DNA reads TGTGCCAGCAGCCTCGGACTAGCAGGCGATACGCAGTATTTT.

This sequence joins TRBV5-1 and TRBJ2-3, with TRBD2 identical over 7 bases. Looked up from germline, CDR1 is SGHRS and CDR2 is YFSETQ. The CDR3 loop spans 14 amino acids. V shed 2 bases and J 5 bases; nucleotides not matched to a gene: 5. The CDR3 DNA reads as TGCGCCAGCAGCTTCTCGGGGGGTGGAGATACGCAGTATTTT. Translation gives CASSFSGGGDTQYF. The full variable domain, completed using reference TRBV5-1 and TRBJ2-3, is KAGVTQTPRYLIKTRGQQVTLSCSPISGHRSVSWYQQTPGQGLQFLFEYFSETQRNKGNFPGRFSGRQFSNSRSEMNVSTLELGDSALYLCASSFSGGGDTQYFGPGTRLTVL.

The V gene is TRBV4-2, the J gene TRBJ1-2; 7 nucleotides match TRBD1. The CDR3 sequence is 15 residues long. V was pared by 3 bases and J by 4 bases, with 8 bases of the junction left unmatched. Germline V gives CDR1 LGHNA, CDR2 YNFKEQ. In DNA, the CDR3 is TGTGCCAGCAGCCATCCCCTGACAGGGCCCTATGGCTACACCTTC. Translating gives CASSHPLTGPYGYTF.

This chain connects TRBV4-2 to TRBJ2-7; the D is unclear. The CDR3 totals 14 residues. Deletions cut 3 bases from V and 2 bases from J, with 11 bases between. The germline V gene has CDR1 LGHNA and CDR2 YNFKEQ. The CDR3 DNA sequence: TGTGCCAGCAGCCACTCAGATATCCCCTACGAGCAGTACTTC. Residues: CASSHSDIPYEQYF.

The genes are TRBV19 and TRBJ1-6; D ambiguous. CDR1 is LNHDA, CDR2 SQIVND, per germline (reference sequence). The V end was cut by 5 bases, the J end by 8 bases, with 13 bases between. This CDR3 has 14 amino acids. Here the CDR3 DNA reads TGTGCCAGTAGTCCCGACAACGAAGATTCACCCCTCCACTTT. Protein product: CASSPDNEDSPLHF.

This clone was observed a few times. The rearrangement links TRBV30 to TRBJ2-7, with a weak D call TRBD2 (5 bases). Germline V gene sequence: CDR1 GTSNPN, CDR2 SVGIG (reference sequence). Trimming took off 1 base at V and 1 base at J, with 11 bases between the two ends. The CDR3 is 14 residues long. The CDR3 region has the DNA TGTGCCTGGAGTGACGGGATTGGGTCCTACGAGCAGTACTTC. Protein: CAWSDGIGSYEQYF.

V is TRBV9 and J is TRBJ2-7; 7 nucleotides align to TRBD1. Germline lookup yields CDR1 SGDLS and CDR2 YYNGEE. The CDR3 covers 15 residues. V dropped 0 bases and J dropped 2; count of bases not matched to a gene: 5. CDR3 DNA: TGTGCCAGCAGCGTAGCTGACGGACAGGCCTACGAGCAGTACTTC. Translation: CASSVADGQAYEQYF. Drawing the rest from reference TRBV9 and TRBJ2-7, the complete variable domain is DSGVTQTPKHLITATGQRVTLRCSPRSGDLSVYWYQQSLDQGLQFLIQYYNGEERAKGNILERFSAQQFPDLHSELNLSSLELGDSALYFCASSVADGQAYEQYFGPGTRLTVT.

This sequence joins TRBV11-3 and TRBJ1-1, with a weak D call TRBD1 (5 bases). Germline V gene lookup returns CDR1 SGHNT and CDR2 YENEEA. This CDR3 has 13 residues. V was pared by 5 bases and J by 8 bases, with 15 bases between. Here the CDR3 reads CASSPGGSYEAFF. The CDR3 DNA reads TGTGCCAGCAGCCCTGGGGGTTCGTACGAAGCTTTCTTT.

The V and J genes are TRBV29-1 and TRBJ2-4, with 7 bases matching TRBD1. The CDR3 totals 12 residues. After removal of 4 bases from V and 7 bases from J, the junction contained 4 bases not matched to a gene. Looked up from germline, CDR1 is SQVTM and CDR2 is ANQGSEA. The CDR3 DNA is TGCAGCGTTGGGGTGACAGGGAACATTCAGTACTTC. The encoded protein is CSVGVTGNIQYF.

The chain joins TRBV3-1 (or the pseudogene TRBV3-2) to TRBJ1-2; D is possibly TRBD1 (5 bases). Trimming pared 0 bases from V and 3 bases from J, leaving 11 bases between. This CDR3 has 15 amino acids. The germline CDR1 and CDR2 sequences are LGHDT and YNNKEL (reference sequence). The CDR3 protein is CASSQDESRDYGYTF. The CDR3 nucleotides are TGTGCCAGCAGCCAAGATGAGAGCAGGGACTATGGCTACACCTTC.

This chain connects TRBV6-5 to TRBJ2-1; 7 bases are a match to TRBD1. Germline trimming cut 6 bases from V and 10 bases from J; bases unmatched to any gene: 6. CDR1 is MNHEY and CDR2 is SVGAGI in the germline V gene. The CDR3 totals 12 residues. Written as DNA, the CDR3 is TGTGCCAGCAGCCGGACAGGCGGGGAGCAGTTCTTC. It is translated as CASSRTGGEQFF.

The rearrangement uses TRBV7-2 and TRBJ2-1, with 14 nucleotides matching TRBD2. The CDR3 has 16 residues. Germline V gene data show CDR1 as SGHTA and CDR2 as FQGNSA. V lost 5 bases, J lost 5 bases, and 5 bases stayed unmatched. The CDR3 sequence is CASSPRTSGGHNEQFF. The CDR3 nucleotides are TGTGCCAGCAGCCCTAGGACTAGCGGGGGGCACAATGAGCAGTTCTTC.

The chain's CDR3 is CAWSTPGTGVYGYTF. The CDR3 bases are TGTGCCTGGAGCACCCCCGGGACAGGGGTCTATGGCTACACCTTC. The chain combines TRBV30 with TRBJ1-2, with 10 bases identical to TRBD1. Looked up from germline, CDR1 is GTSNPN and CDR2 is SVGIG (reference sequence). CDR3 length equals 15 residues. V trimming: 3 bases; J trimming: 4 bases; junction bases outside the gene matches: 8.

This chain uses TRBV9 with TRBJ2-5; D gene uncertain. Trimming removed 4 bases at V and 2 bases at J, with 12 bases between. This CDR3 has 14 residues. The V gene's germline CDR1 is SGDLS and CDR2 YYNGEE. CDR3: CASSPRLNQETQYF. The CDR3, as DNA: TGTGCCAGCAGCCCCCGCTTAAATCAAGAGACCCAGTACTTC.

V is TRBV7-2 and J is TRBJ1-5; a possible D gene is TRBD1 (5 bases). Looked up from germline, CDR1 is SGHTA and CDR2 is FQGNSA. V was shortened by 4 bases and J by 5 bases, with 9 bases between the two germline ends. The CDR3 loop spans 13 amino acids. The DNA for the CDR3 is TGTGCCAGCAGCTACAGGCAGGATCAGCCCCAGCATTTT. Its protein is CASSYRQDQPQHF.

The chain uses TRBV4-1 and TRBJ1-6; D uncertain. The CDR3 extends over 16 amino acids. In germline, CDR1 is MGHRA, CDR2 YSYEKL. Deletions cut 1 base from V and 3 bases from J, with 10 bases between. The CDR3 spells CASSQGTENYNSPLHF. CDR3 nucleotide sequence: TGCGCCAGCAGCCAAGGGACCGAAAACTATAATTCACCCCTCCACTTT.

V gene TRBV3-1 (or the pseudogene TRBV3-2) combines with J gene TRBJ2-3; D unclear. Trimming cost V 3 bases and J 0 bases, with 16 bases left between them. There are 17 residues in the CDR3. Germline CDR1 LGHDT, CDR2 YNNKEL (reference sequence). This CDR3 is CASSHAGLSPSTDTQYF. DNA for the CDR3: TGTGCCAGCAGCCACGCCGGCCTAAGCCCTAGCACAGATACGCAGTATTTT.

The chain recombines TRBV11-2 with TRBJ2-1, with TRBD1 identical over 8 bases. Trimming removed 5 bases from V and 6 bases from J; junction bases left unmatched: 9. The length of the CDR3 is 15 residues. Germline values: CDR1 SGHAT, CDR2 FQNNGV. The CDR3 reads CASSTDRGQFNEQFF. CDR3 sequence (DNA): TGTGCCAGCAGCACCGACAGGGGCCAGTTCAATGAGCAGTTCTTC. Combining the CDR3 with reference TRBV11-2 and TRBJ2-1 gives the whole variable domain EAGVAQSPRYKIIEKRQSVAFWCNPISGHATLYWYQQILGQGPKLLIQFQNNGVVDDSQLPKDRFSAERLKGVDSTLKIQPAKLEDSAVYLCASSTDRGQFNEQFFGPGTRLTVL.

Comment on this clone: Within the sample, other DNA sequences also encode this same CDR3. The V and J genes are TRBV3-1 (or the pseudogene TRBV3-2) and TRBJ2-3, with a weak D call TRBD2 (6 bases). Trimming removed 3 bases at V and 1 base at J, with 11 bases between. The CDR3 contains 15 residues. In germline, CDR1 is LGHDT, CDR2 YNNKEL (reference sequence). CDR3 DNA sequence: TGTGCCAGCAGCCAGAGGGGCGGGGGCACAGATACGCAGTATTTT. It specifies CASSQRGGGTDTQYF.

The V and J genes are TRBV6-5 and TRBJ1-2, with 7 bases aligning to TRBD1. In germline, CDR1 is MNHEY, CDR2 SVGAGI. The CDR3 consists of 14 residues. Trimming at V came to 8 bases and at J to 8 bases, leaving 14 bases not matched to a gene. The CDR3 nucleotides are TGTGCCAGCCAGGGGGGAGCCAGGCTCGGAGGCTACACCTTC. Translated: CASQGGARLGGYTF.